Each of the 32 T cell receptor beta chains below was sequenced from the same sample in a study of blood T cell repertoires in COVID-19. Produced via immunoSEQ multiplex PCR; TCRdb's table is partial and in-frame only. The sample lists some 190,000 clones; 70% to 90% were seen once. What was sequenced was peripheral blood. The origin of the receptors is a man older than 75 with COVID-19, enrolled during active disease.

The sample holds a few counts of this clone. The CDR3 here is CASSDPTSGSPLHF. The DNA for the CDR3 is TGTGCCAGCAGCGACCCCACTTCGGGGTCACCCCTCCACTTT. The V gene is TRBV7-9, the J gene TRBJ1-6, with D unclear. CDR1 and CDR2 from the germline V gene are SEHNR and FQNEAQ (reference sequence). Trimming took off 5 bases at V and 10 bases at J, with 15 bases between the two ends. The CDR3 consists of 14 residues.

Comments on this clone: This sample also contains other DNA sequences that code for the same CDR3. The chain joins TRBV4-2 to TRBJ2-1; 8 bases are shared with TRBD2. Trimming removed 0 bases from V and 7 bases from J; junction bases left unmatched: 8. This CDR3 comprises 16 residues. Germline loops: CDR1 LGHNA, CDR2 YNFKEQ. The CDR3 sequence: CASSQEDAGGLNEQFF. In DNA, the CDR3 is TGTGCCAGCAGCCAAGAAGATGCGGGGGGCCTGAATGAGCAGTTCTTC.

The CDR3 DNA reads TGTGCCAGCAGCTTAGACCGGGGGAGTTCCACTGAAGCTTTCTTT. The encoded protein is CASSLDRGSSTEAFF. The V gene is TRBV7-2, the J gene TRBJ1-1; D perhaps matches TRBD1 (5 bases). Germline CDR1 is SGHTA and CDR2 is FQGNSA. The CDR3 totals 15 residues. V dropped 1 base and J dropped 4 bases, with 13 bases sitting between them.

This chain connects TRBV7-9 to TRBJ1-1; D remains unclear. The CDR3 contains 12 residues. V lost 6 bases and J 7 bases, leaving 12 bases between the germline ends. The germline CDR1 and CDR2 sequences are SEHNR and FQNEAQ (reference sequence). Here the CDR3 reads CASSFGPDEAFF. CDR3 sequence (DNA): TGTGCCAGCAGTTTTGGGCCCGATGAAGCTTTCTTT.

The V and J genes are TRBV10-3 and TRBJ1-3; the match to TRBD1 covers 10 bases. After removal of 6 bases from V and 0 bases from J, the junction contained 5 bases not matched to a gene. The CDR3 has 16 residues. Germline V lookup: CDR1 ENHRY, CDR2 SYGVKD. CDR3 amino acids: CAIRGDRGFSGNTIYF. The CDR3 DNA reads TGTGCCATCAGGGGGGACAGGGGCTTCTCTGGAAACACCATATATTTT.

The chain employs TRBV5-1 and TRBJ2-3; 7 nucleotides agree with TRBD1. The germline gives CDR1 SGHRS, CDR2 YFSETQ. V was clipped by 4 bases and J by 1 base; unmatched bases: 6. The CDR3 has 15 amino acids. The CDR3 DNA sequence: TGCGCCAGCAGCCTTCGACAGGGACGCACAGATACGCAGTATTTT. This gives the protein CASSLRQGRTDTQYF. Looking up the rest from reference TRBV5-1 and TRBJ2-3 gives the full variable domain: KAGVTQTPRYLIKTRGQQVTLSCSPISGHRSVSWYQQTPGQGLQFLFEYFSETQRNKGNFPGRFSGRQFSNSRSEMNVSTLELGDSALYLCASSLRQGRTDTQYFGPGTRLTVL.

The chain uses TRBV6-5 and TRBJ1-6; TRBD1 agrees at 8 bases. Germline V gene lookup returns CDR1 MNHEY and CDR2 SVGAGI. After removal of 7 bases from V and 6 bases from J, the junction contained 8 bases not matched to a gene. The CDR3 totals 15 residues. The CDR3 sequence: CASTNQGAVNSPLHF. CDR3 DNA: TGTGCCAGCACAAACCAGGGGGCGGTTAATTCACCCCTCCACTTT.

The chain employs TRBV27 and TRBJ2-1; 14 positions match TRBD2. CDR1 and CDR2 from the germline V gene are MNHEY and SMNVEV (reference sequence). Trimming took 3 bases from V and 8 from J; bases not matched to a gene: 12. CDR3 length equals 18 residues. The CDR3 loop is CASSFRIGLAGGEHEQFF. CDR3 bases: TGTGCCAGCAGTTTTAGGATCGGACTAGCGGGGGGAGAACATGAGCAGTTCTTC.

The rearrangement uses TRBV19 and TRBJ1-3; 7 nucleotides agree with TRBD1. Germline V gene data show CDR1 as LNHDA and CDR2 as SQIVND (reference sequence). The CDR3 has 15 amino acids. With 8 bases clipped from V and 1 base from J, the junction kept 8 bases outside the gene matches. CDR3 loop: CASSGTAVSGNTIYF. The DNA of the CDR3 is TGTGCCAGTTCCGGGACAGCGGTGTCTGGAAACACCATATATTTT.

The chain combines TRBV5-5 with TRBJ1-1, with D perhaps matching TRBD1 (5 bases). V lost 1 base and J lost 5, with 9 bases in between. This CDR3 is 13 amino acids long. Germline V gene data show CDR1 as SGHKS and CDR2 as YYEKEE (reference sequence). CDR3 protein: CASSLLGGTEAFF. CDR3 DNA sequence: TGTGCCAGCAGCTTGTTGGGGGGGACTGAAGCTTTCTTT.

The genes are TRBV2 and TRBJ1-3; tentative D call: TRBD1 (6 bases). V was pared by 4 bases and J by 0 bases, with 10 bases between. The CDR3 spans 15 residues. Germline CDR1 is SNHLY and CDR2 is FYNNEI. The CDR3 sequence is CASSAGQFSGNTIYF. CDR3 DNA sequence: TGTGCCAGCAGTGCGGGACAATTCTCTGGAAACACCATATATTTT.

The chain recombines TRBV6-6 with TRBJ1-1; 8 nucleotides line up with TRBD1. Germline CDR1 MNHNY, CDR2 SVGAGI (reference sequence). With V trimmed by 6 bases and J by 4 bases, 7 bases remained unmatched. The CDR3 is made up of 14 amino acids. The CDR3 bases are TGTGCCAGCAGCCCGACAGGGGTGATCACTGAAGCTTTCTTT. Its translation: CASSPTGVITEAFF.

The V call is TRBV15, the J call TRBJ1-5; D unresolved. CDR1 and CDR2 from the germline V gene are LNHNV and YYDKDF (reference sequence). The CDR3 length is 16 residues. Trimming left V 1 base short and J 1 base short, with 11 bases between. The CDR3 here is CATSRGGDRSNQPQHF. The CDR3 DNA reads as TGTGCCACCAGCAGAGGAGGCGATCGGAGCAATCAGCCCCAGCATTTT.

This chain uses TRBV7-9 with TRBJ1-1, with D uncertain. The germline V gene encodes CDR1 SEHNR and CDR2 FQNEAQ (reference sequence). This CDR3 has 14 residues. Between the trimmed V and J ends, which lost 5 bases and 0 bases, there was a span of 10 bases. The CDR3 spells CASSPRALNTEAFF. In DNA form, the CDR3 reads TGTGCCAGCAGCCCCCGCGCGTTGAACACTGAAGCTTTCTTT.

The V gene is TRBV7-9, the J gene TRBJ1-3; no clear D gene. V lost 5 bases and J 4 bases, leaving 6 bases between the germline ends. In germline, CDR1 is SEHNR, CDR2 FQNEAQ (reference sequence). CDR3 length: 12 amino acids. The CDR3 bases are TGTGCCAGCAGCGTCGAGGGAAACACCATATATTTT. Amino acids: CASSVEGNTIYF.

Only one count was recorded for this clone. The chain links TRBV3-1 (or the pseudogene TRBV3-2) to TRBJ1-5, with TRBD1 matching over 10 bases. V was pared by 0 bases and J by 3 bases, with 8 bases of the junction left unmatched. The germline CDR1 and CDR2 sequences are LGHDT and YNNKEL (reference sequence). This CDR3 spans 18 amino acids. CDR3 region: CASSQDTGDRGLNQPQHF. The CDR3 DNA is TGTGCCAGCAGCCAAGATACGGGGGACAGGGGTCTCAATCAGCCCCAGCATTTT.

This chain uses TRBV19 with TRBJ1-2; D might be TRBD1 (5 bases). CDR1 LNHDA and CDR2 SQIVND come from the germline V gene (reference sequence). Deletions cut 3 bases from V and 7 bases from J, with 18 bases between. The CDR3 sequence is 15 residues long. The CDR3 sequence: CASSIRGDSLFGYTF. The CDR3 bases are TGTGCCAGTAGTATCAGAGGGGACTCCTTGTTTGGCTACACCTTC. The variable domain in full, completed from reference TRBV19 and TRBJ1-2, reads DGGITQSPKYLFRKEGQNVTLSCEQNLNHDAMYWYRQDPGQGLRLIYYSQIVNDFQKGDIAEGYSVSREKKESFPLTVTSAQKNPTAFYLCASSIRGDSLFGYTFGSGTRLTVV.

This clone has only a few counts. The DNA of the CDR3 is TGTGCCAGCAGAGGGACAGGGGGCGATGGCTACACCTTC. Protein sequence: CASRGTGGDGYTF. V is TRBV5-6 and J is TRBJ1-2; 12 bases match TRBD1. The CDR3 length is 13 residues. The V and J ends lost 5 bases and 6 bases, in that order; junction bases with no gene match: 2. Per germline, CDR1 SGHDT and CDR2 YYEEEE.

This CDR3 is CASSQSTSGGPGTDTQYF. The CDR3, as DNA: TGTGCCAGCAGCCAATCGACTAGCGGGGGGCCGGGCACAGATACGCAGTATTTT. This chain uses TRBV4-2 with TRBJ2-3, with 13 nucleotides matching TRBD2. This CDR3 is built from 18 residues. The trim removed 2 bases at V and 1 base at J, leaving 6 bases unmatched. CDR1 and CDR2 (germline): LGHNA, YNFKEQ.

In this sample, this clone turned up once. The gene calls are TRBV7-3 and TRBJ2-6, with 8 bases matching TRBD1. The trim removed 0 bases at V and 0 bases at J, leaving 4 bases unmatched. CDR1 SGHTA and CDR2 FQGTGA come from the germline V gene. There are 18 residues in the CDR3. CDR3 nucleotides: TGTGCCAGCAGCTTAACCGGACAGGGCTACTCTGGGGCCAACGTCCTGACTTTC. Residues: CASSLTGQGYSGANVLTF.

The chain joins TRBV10-2 to TRBJ2-5; D not certain. The CDR3 spans 13 residues. V lost 4 bases, J lost 1 base, and 7 bases lay in between. From germline, CDR1 is WSHSY and CDR2 SAAADI. The CDR3 region is CASSVVAQETQYF. Written as DNA, the CDR3 is TGCGCCAGCAGTGTAGTCGCCCAAGAGACCCAGTACTTC.

This clone was counted once. The chain combines TRBV3-1 (or the pseudogene TRBV3-2) with TRBJ1-2; D is perhaps TRBD1 (5 bases). The CDR3 extends over 18 amino acids. CDR1 LGHDT and CDR2 YNNKEL come from the germline V gene (reference sequence). The V gene lost 1 base and the J gene lost 4 bases, with 22 bases spanning the gap. CDR3: CASSQVVGREMFGYGYTF. For the CDR3, the DNA is TGTGCCAGCAGCCAAGTAGTGGGCAGGGAAATGTTCGGCTATGGCTACACCTTC.

This chain joins TRBV18 and TRBJ2-7, with TRBD1 matching 11 bases. CDR3 length: 15 residues. Germline V gene sequence: CDR1 KGHSH, CDR2 LQKENI. J lost 1 base, V lost 4 bases, and 3 bases had no gene match. This CDR3 is CASSQDRGPSYEQYF. The CDR3 nucleotides read TGTGCCAGCTCACAGGACAGGGGGCCATCCTACGAGCAGTACTTC.

This rearrangement joins TRBV7-2 to TRBJ1-1; TRBD1 is a possible D gene (6 bases). Trimming took 3 bases from V and 2 from J, leaving 10 bases between them. The CDR3 sequence is 14 residues long. CDR1 is SGHTA and CDR2 is FQGNSA in the germline V gene. The CDR3 coding sequence is TGTGCCAGCAGCTTCACAGGGCCTAACACTGAAGCTTTCTTT. Protein product: CASSFTGPNTEAFF. The full variable domain, rest sourced from reference TRBV7-2 and TRBJ1-1, is GAGVSQSPSNKVTEKGKDVELRCDPISGHTALYWYRQSLGQGLEFLIYFQGNSAPDKSGLPSDRFSAERTGGSVSTLTIQRTQQEDSAVYLCASSFTGPNTEAFFGQGTRLTVV.

This chain links TRBV28 with TRBJ1-4; D perhaps matches TRBD1 (5 bases). The CDR3 consists of 14 residues. Germline values: CDR1 MDHEN, CDR2 SYDVKM. The V end lost 5 bases, the J end lost 8 bases, and 15 bases lay between the germline ends. This CDR3 is CASSRGGSGEKLFF. In DNA, the CDR3 is TGTGCCAGCAGTCGGGGGGGATCTGGGGAAAAACTGTTTTTT.

This chain joins TRBV19 and TRBJ1-3; D ambiguous. V lost 3 bases, J lost 0 bases, and 15 bases lay in between. The CDR3 runs to 17 residues. The germline V gene encodes CDR1 LNHDA and CDR2 SQIVND (reference sequence). CDR3 region: CASSINSAGSSGNTIYF. The CDR3, as DNA: TGTGCCAGTAGTATCAACTCGGCGGGCAGCTCTGGAAACACCATATATTTT.

This clone was recorded once. This sequence joins TRBV5-4 and TRBJ1-2, with 8 bases fitting TRBD1. Germline values: CDR1 SGHNT, CDR2 YYREEE (reference sequence). V was clipped by 6 bases and J by 3 bases; unmatched bases: 10. The CDR3 consists of 15 residues. The CDR3 coding sequence is TGTGCCAGCACCCTACTCGGGACAGGAGACTATGGCTACACCTTC. It is translated as CASTLLGTGDYGYTF.

This clone has just a few counts. The rearrangement links TRBV29-1 to TRBJ1-1, with TRBD1 matching over 7 bases. The germline V gene has CDR1 SQVTM and CDR2 ANQGSEA. V lost 4 bases to trimming and J lost 3 bases; unmatched junction nucleotides: 8. The length of the CDR3 is 14 residues. CDR3 nucleotide sequence: TGCAGCGTTGCAAGAGACAGGGAGGACACTGAAGCTTTCTTT. It yields the protein CSVARDREDTEAFF.

The chain has TRBV6-1 and TRBJ1-6, with D maybe TRBD1 (6 bases). The CDR3 totals 18 residues. The germline V and J ends were trimmed by 0 bases and 4 bases, with 16 bases remaining between them. Germline V CDR1 and CDR2: MNHNS, SASEGT. CDR3 amino acids: CASSEARGGDSYNSPLHF. The CDR3 DNA reads TGTGCCAGCAGTGAAGCTCGAGGGGGGGATTCGTATAATTCACCCCTCCACTTT.

This chain links TRBV3-1 (or the pseudogene TRBV3-2) with TRBJ1-6; 7 nucleotides match TRBD1. This CDR3 region has 15 residues. Germline trimming cut 3 bases from V and 9 bases from J; bases unmatched to any gene: 8. In germline, CDR1 is LGHDT, CDR2 YNNKEL (reference sequence). DNA for the CDR3: TGTGCCAGCAGCCAGTTCAGAGGGGGCGGTTCACCCCTCCACTTT. Translating it yields CASSQFRGGGSPLHF.

The chain recombines TRBV28 with TRBJ1-2, with 9 positions matching TRBD1. Per the germline V gene, CDR1 is MDHEN and CDR2 is SYDVKM. This CDR3 is built from 17 residues. V dropped 1 base and J dropped 5; count of bases not matched to a gene: 11. This CDR3 is CASSLSPGQGFRYGYTF. CDR3 nucleotide sequence: TGTGCCAGCAGTTTATCACCAGGACAGGGGTTTCGGTATGGCTACACCTTC.

This chain connects TRBV18 to TRBJ1-1, with D perhaps matching TRBD1 (6 bases). The ends were cut back, 5 bases at V and 5 bases at J, with 15 bases in the middle. There are 14 residues in the CDR3. CDR1 and CDR2 (germline): KGHSH, LQKENI. CDR3 in DNA: TGTGCCAGCTCATTAACAGGGTCTGAAACTGAAGCTTTCTTT. Translation gives CASSLTGSETEAFF.